The rows below give T cell receptor beta chains drawn from one sample of a study of cytomegalovirus exposure and HLA in healthy donors. Generated by immunoSEQ multiplex PCR, the TCRdb table keeps only in-frame clones and is missing some. The table records 97,000 or so clones, around 96% of them present only once. The sample was PBMCs. Receptor source: a woman under 30 in good health and CMV-seronegative. The CDR3 runs from the conserved cysteine through the conserved F or W. A D gene is named only where the DNA matches it firmly. A clone size is listed for some rows: how often the clone was seen (once, few, many), or a class if it is expanded.

TRBD2 | TRBJ2-7 | TRBV6-6 | . | TGTGCCAGCAGCCCCGGGACTACTTACGAGCAGTACTTC | CASSPGTTYEQYF
. | TRBJ1-1 | TRBV5-4 | few | TGTGCCAGCAGCTTGGAACAGGGCGGGACTGAAGCTTTCTTT | CASSLEQGGTEAFF
. | TRBJ2-5 | TRBV7-9 | . | TGTGCCAGCAGAAGCCAGGGGTTTATTGAGACCCAGTACTTC | CASRSQGFIETQYF
. | TRBJ2-1 | TRBV6-5 | . | TGTGCCAGCAGTTACTCCCTACAACTAGTTAGAAATGAGCAGTTCTTC | CASSYSLQLVRNEQFF
. | TRBJ2-5 | TRBV5-6 | . | TGTGCCAGCAGCTTGGCAGGCAGGGCCAAAGAGACCCAGTACTTC | CASSLAGRAKETQYF
. | TRBJ2-5 | TRBV2 | . | TGTGCCAGCAAGCTCCTAGCGACCCAAGAGACCCAGTACTTC | CASKLLATQETQYF
TRBD2 | TRBJ2-1 | TRBV15 | . | TGTGCCACCAGCAGAGAAGGGACTAGCGGGAGCTACAATGAGCAGTTCTTC | CATSREGTSGSYNEQFF
. | TRBJ1-2 | TRBV6-5 | . | TGTGCCAGCAGTTACTATGGGGCGCCTTCGGGTGGCTACACCTTC | CASSYYGAPSGGYTF
. | TRBJ1-1 | TRBV11-2 | . | TGTGCCAGCAGCTATAGTTTTACTGAAGCTTTCTTT | CASSYSFTEAFF
TRBD1 | TRBJ2-7 | TRBV29-1 | . | TGCAGCGCCGTCCGGGACAGCTTCTACGAGCAGTACTTC | CSAVRDSFYEQYF
TRBD1 | TRBJ1-2 | TRBV10-3 | . | TGTGCCATCAGTGGGATGGGGGGACAGGATAACGGCTACACCTTC | CAISGMGGQDNGYTF
TRBD2 | TRBJ2-1 | TRBV25-1 | . | TGTGCCAGCAGAACGGGACTAGCGGAAGATGAGCAGTTCTTC | CASRTGLAEDEQFF
. | TRBJ1-2 | TRBV28 | once | TGTGCCAGCAGACAGGGATCTGGAGGCTACACCTTC | CASRQGSGGYTF